The 23 T cell receptor beta chains reported below all come from one sample, sequenced in a study of technical replicates of blood from several donors. Here immunoSEQ multiplex PCR was the method, and the copy in TCRdb shows in-frame clones only, minus some. The repertoire holds roughly 100,000 clones, 95% to 97% seen once, with about 0.34% in the top ten. The sequencing input was T cells isolated from PBMCs. These receptors originate from a human donor in good health.

This chain joins TRBV29-1 and TRBJ2-3; 10 bases map to TRBD2. The germline gives CDR1 SQVTM, CDR2 ANQGSEA. V gave up 3 bases and J gave up 2 bases; unmatched junction bases: 5. The CDR3 consists of 15 residues. The CDR3 loop is CSVDPGTSATDTQYF. The CDR3 DNA is TGCAGCGTTGATCCGGGGACTAGCGCCACAGATACGCAGTATTTT.

The J gene is TRBJ2-7, the V gene TRBV2; D possibly corresponds to TRBD1 (6 bases). CDR3 size: 13 residues. Germline V CDR1 and CDR2: SNHLY, FYNNEI. Trimming stripped 7 bases from V and 0 bases from J, with 10 bases between. The CDR3 spells CASTGQPSYEQYF. The DNA of the CDR3 is TGTGCCAGCACAGGACAGCCCTCCTACGAGCAGTACTTC.

The chain joins TRBV18 to TRBJ1-4; 9 bases line up with TRBD1. The ends lost 3 bases at V and 6 bases at J; junction bases unmatched: 14. This CDR3 is built from 18 residues. Looked up from germline, CDR1 is KGHSH and CDR2 is LQKENI. CDR3 sequence (DNA): TGTGCCAGCTCACCCTTGGCGCCACAGGGGGCCAAAGATGAAAAACTGTTTTTT. Translating gives CASSPLAPQGAKDEKLFF.

V usage is TRBV7-9 and J usage is TRBJ1-1; D unclear. V dropped 4 bases and J dropped 7 bases, with 13 bases sitting between them. Germline loops: CDR1 SEHNR, CDR2 FQNEAQ (reference sequence). This CDR3 has 13 amino acids. CDR3: CASSSQVGDEAFF. CDR3 nucleotides: TGTGCCAGCAGCTCTCAAGTCGGAGATGAAGCTTTCTTT.

The rearrangement links TRBV19 to TRBJ2-1, with 8 bases lining up with TRBD2. The CDR3 contains 15 residues. The J segment lost 8 bases and the V segment lost 5 bases, leaving 11 bases of the junction unmatched. CDR1 LNHDA and CDR2 SQIVND come from the germline V gene (reference sequence). The CDR3 DNA is TGTGCCAGTAGTTTCAAAGCGGGAGAGAGCTATGAGCAGTTCTTC. It is translated as CASSFKAGESYEQFF.

This sequence joins TRBV5-8 and TRBJ1-1, with a weak D call TRBD1 (6 bases). V lost 1 base, J lost 4 bases, and 8 bases lay in between. Germline CDR1 reads SGHTS; CDR2 reads YDEGEE. The CDR3 is 13 amino acids. DNA for the CDR3: TGTGCCAGCAGCTTGACAGGGACCACTGAAGCTTTCTTT. It encodes CASSLTGTTEAFF.

The chain links TRBV4-3 to TRBJ2-1; 9 nucleotides agree with TRBD2. CDR1 and CDR2 (germline): LGHNA, YSLEER. With 3 bases clipped from V and 4 bases from J, the junction kept 7 bases outside the gene matches. The CDR3 has 16 residues. For the CDR3, the DNA is TGCGCCAGCAGCCATTCGACTAGCGGAGGATACAATGAGCAGTTCTTC. Translation gives CASSHSTSGGYNEQFF.

V usage is TRBV9 and J usage is TRBJ2-1; 9 nucleotides match TRBD1. The CDR3 extends over 15 amino acids. V shed 3 bases and J 7 bases; nucleotides not matched to a gene: 8. CDR1 is SGDLS and CDR2 is YYNGEE in the germline V gene. The CDR3 spells CASSEGTGLGNEQFF. For the CDR3, the DNA is TGTGCCAGCAGCGAAGGGACAGGGCTTGGAAATGAGCAGTTCTTC.

This clone has only one observation. The chain has TRBV27 and TRBJ2-1, with TRBD1 matching 8 bases. The germline gives CDR1 MNHEY, CDR2 SMNVEV (reference sequence). With 5 bases clipped from V and 5 bases from J, the junction kept 11 bases outside the gene matches. The CDR3 spans 16 residues. The CDR3 region is CASSQSQGDWDNEQFF. The DNA for the CDR3 is TGTGCCAGCAGTCAGTCACAGGGGGATTGGGACAATGAGCAGTTCTTC.

The chain is built from TRBV7-3 and TRBJ2-5; the match to TRBD1 covers 8 bases. The germline gives CDR1 SGHTA, CDR2 FQGTGA. The J segment lost 7 bases and the V segment lost 4 bases, leaving 2 bases of the junction unmatched. The CDR3 totals 12 residues. CDR3 sequence reads: CASSSGTGTQYF. In nucleotides, the CDR3 is TGTGCCAGCAGCTCAGGGACAGGGACCCAGTACTTC.

CDR3 sequence: CASSLLVGETQYF. CDR3 bases: TGTGCCAGCAGCTTGTTGGTCGGGGAGACCCAGTACTTC. The chain couples TRBV5-4 to TRBJ2-5, with D unresolved. CDR1 and CDR2 (germline): SGHNT, YYREEE (reference sequence). V lost 1 base, J lost 5 bases, and 9 bases lay in between. There are 13 residues in the CDR3. The complete variable domain, with remaining parts taken from reference TRBV5-4 and TRBJ2-5, reads ETGVTQSPTHLIKTRGQQVTLRCSSQSGHNTVSWYQQALGQGPQFIFQYYREEENGRGNFPPRFSGLQFPNYSSELNVNALELDDSALYLCASSLLVGETQYFGPGTRLLVL.

The rearrangement joins TRBV5-1 to TRBJ2-7; D perhaps matches TRBD2 (5 bases). Germline CDR1 SGHRS, CDR2 YFSETQ. Trimming removed 3 bases from V and 1 base from J, with 14 bases in between. The CDR3 has 15 amino acids. For the CDR3, the DNA is TGCGCCAGCAGCTACGACCGGGATTTGTCCTACGAGCAGTACTTC. It translates to CASSYDRDLSYEQYF. Variable domain in full (rest from reference TRBV5-1 and TRBJ2-7): KAGVTQTPRYLIKTRGQQVTLSCSPISGHRSVSWYQQTPGQGLQFLFEYFSETQRNKGNFPGRFSGRQFSNSRSEMNVSTLELGDSALYLCASSYDRDLSYEQYFGPGTRLTVT.

The genes are TRBV7-3 and TRBJ2-1, with D unclear. Germline V gene sequence: CDR1 SGHTA, CDR2 FQGTGA. With 3 bases removed from V and 6 bases from J, the gap between germline ends came to 6 bases. The CDR3 extends over 12 amino acids. CDR3 residues: CASSFEANEQFF. For the CDR3, the DNA is TGTGCCAGCAGCTTCGAGGCCAATGAGCAGTTCTTC.

This clone was detected only once. This chain joins TRBV5-6 and TRBJ2-7; 8 nucleotides match TRBD2. The junction had 5 bases not matched to a gene; V was cut back by 4 bases and J by 2 bases. Germline V gene data show CDR1 as SGHDT and CDR2 as YYEEEE. CDR3 length: 14 amino acids. This CDR3 reads CASSKPGLAYEQYF. The CDR3 DNA is TGTGCCAGCAGCAAACCGGGACTAGCCTACGAGCAGTACTTC. Using reference TRBV5-6 and TRBJ2-7 for the parts outside the CDR3, the full variable domain is DAGVTQSPTHLIKTRGQQVTLRCSPKSGHDTVSWYQQALGQGPQFIFQYYEEEERQRGNFPDRFSGHQFPNYSSELNVNALLLGDSALYLCASSKPGLAYEQYFGPGTRLTVT.

This sequence joins TRBV7-6 and TRBJ2-5; D ambiguous. From germline, CDR1 is SGHVS and CDR2 FNYEAQ. Trimming left V 5 bases short and J 5 bases short, with 9 bases between. The CDR3 sequence is 12 residues long. Written as DNA, the CDR3 is TGTGCCAGCAGCGCCCCCCGGGAGACCCAGTACTTC. Its translation: CASSAPRETQYF. The variable domain in full, completed from reference TRBV7-6 and TRBJ2-5, reads GAGVSQSPRYKVTKRGQDVALRCDPISGHVSLYWYRQALGQGPEFLTYFNYEAQQDKSGLPNDRFSAERPEGSISTLTIQRTEQRDSAMYRCASSAPRETQYFGPGTRLLVL.

J is TRBJ1-2 and V is TRBV4-2, with D perhaps TRBD1 (6 bases). Germline V CDR1 and CDR2: LGHNA, YNFKEQ. The CDR3 consists of 14 residues. Deletions cut 5 bases from V and 9 bases from J, with 19 bases between. In DNA form, the CDR3 reads TGTGCCAGCAGCAATGAGGGGGTATTTAGTAGCTACACCTTC. Amino acids: CASSNEGVFSSYTF.

The CDR3 loop is CAIDEGAMYQPQHF. DNA for the CDR3: TGTGCCATCGACGAGGGGGCAATGTATCAGCCCCAGCATTTT. The chain couples TRBV10-3 to TRBJ1-5, with TRBD1 matching 7 bases. The CDR3 extends over 14 amino acids. Per the germline V gene, CDR1 is ENHRY and CDR2 is SYGVKD. The junction had 9 bases not matched to a gene; V was cut back by 8 bases and J by 5 bases.

The chain employs TRBV7-9 and TRBJ2-7; tentative D call: TRBD2 (6 bases). The DNA end is more similar to TRBJ2-4, so the J call may be wrong. Germline V gene data show CDR1 as SEHNR and CDR2 as FQNEAQ (reference sequence). The CDR3 is 14 residues long. CDR3 sequence (DNA): TGTGCCAGCAGCTCGCCGGGACTCGAATACATTCAGTACTTC. Its protein product is CASSSPGLEYIQYF.

The V call is TRBV11-2, the J call TRBJ2-7, with D unclear. The CDR3 is made up of 13 amino acids. The V and J ends lost 0 bases and 4 bases respectively, with 7 bases between them. Germline CDR1 SGHAT, CDR2 FQNNGV. The CDR3 loop reads CASSLDPRYEQYF. The CDR3 bases are TGTGCCAGCAGCTTAGATCCGAGGTACGAGCAGTACTTC.

V gene TRBV5-1 combines with J gene TRBJ1-2; 10 bases are a match to TRBD1. The junction had 4 bases not matched to a gene; V was cut back by 1 base and J by 4 bases. In germline, CDR1 is SGHRS, CDR2 YFSETQ. The CDR3 spans 15 residues. CDR3 sequence reads: CASSLRGQGPYGYTF. In DNA form, the CDR3 reads TGCGCCAGCAGCTTGAGGGGACAGGGGCCCTATGGCTACACCTTC.

The CDR3 DNA reads as TGTGCCAGCAGTGACAGAGGACAGGGGGACAATCAGCCCCAGCATTTT. Residues: CASSDRGQGDNQPQHF. The chain joins TRBV6-4 to TRBJ1-5; TRBD1 agrees at 10 bases. Losses at the gene ends were 2 bases for V and 3 bases for J; bases not matched to a gene: 4. The CDR3 consists of 16 residues. Germline values: CDR1 MRHNA, CDR2 SNTAGT.

This clone showed up just once. V usage is TRBV30 and J usage is TRBJ2-1; TRBD1 is a possible D gene (6 bases). V dropped 3 bases and J dropped 10 bases, with 13 bases sitting between them. Per germline, CDR1 GTSNPN and CDR2 SVGIG (reference sequence). The CDR3 sequence is 12 residues long. The DNA for the CDR3 is TGTGCCTGGAGGGGGGCCGGGCCCGAGCAGTTCTTC. This sequence encodes CAWRGAGPEQFF.

In this sample, this clone turned up once. This chain links TRBV27 with TRBJ2-7; the match to TRBD1 covers 9 bases. This CDR3 is 14 amino acids long. Germline V gives CDR1 MNHEY, CDR2 SMNVEV (reference sequence). The V segment lost 5 bases and the J segment 5 bases; nucleotides outside the gene matches: 7. As DNA, the CDR3 is TGTGCCAGCAGTCTTCAAACAGGGGGCCACGAGCAGTACTTC. Translating gives CASSLQTGGHEQYF.